This entry describes one T cell receptor beta chain. What it binds is not known. These data are taken from a study of T-cell memory formation after mild COVID-19. General observations from the study: Clones contracting day 15 to 85 were balanced CD4/CD8; later expanders leaned CD4+.

Germline V gene data show CDR1 as SGHRS and CDR2 as YFSETQ. The CDR3 is made up of 14 amino acids. Trimming cost V 4 bases and J 5 bases, with 15 bases left between them. TCRdb re-called the 5' RACE reads with MiXCR, one entry per CDR3 protein. The sample lists approximately 150,000 distinct CDR3 sequences, 6% to 7% occurring once. Sequencing was performed on PBMCs or a T cell subset sorted from them (not recorded which). V is TRBV5-1 and J is TRBJ1-1; maybe TRBD1 (5 bases). The origin of this receptor is an adult woman who had mild COVID-19 (a few samples of this study predate the infection). Cell type and time point are not known. In DNA, the CDR3 is TGCGCCAGCAGCGAGGGACGGCCGGGAACTGAAGCTTTCTTT. Translated: CASSEGRPGTEAFF. Looking up the rest from reference TRBV5-1 and TRBJ1-1 gives the full variable domain: KAGVTQTPRYLIKTRGQQVTLSCSPISGHRSVSWYQQTPGQGLQFLFEYFSETQRNKGNFPGRFSGRQFSNSRSEMNVSTLELGDSALYLCASSEGRPGTEAFFGQGTRLTVV.